These T cell receptor beta chains were read from a single sample in a study of a mutant IDH1 vaccine in newly diagnosed glioma. Profiled with immunoSEQ multiplex PCR; TCRdb holds only in-frame clones, not every one. This sample has 30,000 to 40,000 clones; 45% to 70% occur once, and the top ten carry more than 9.5%. These receptors' targets are unknown. The sequences come from PBMCs, collected from a glioma patient whose treatment included an IDH1 peptide vaccine. All receptors derive from a woman aged 18 to 35 with glioma. The conserved cysteine and the conserved F or W are not part of the CDR3 here. A D gene is named only where the DNA matches it firmly.

>.|TRBV19|TRBJ1-2
ASTIGMDGYGYT
>.|TRBV6-6|TRBJ2-7
ASNKQGTLYEQY
>.|TRBV11-3|TRBJ2-1
ASSELAGEQF
>.|TRBV12-5|TRBJ2-2
ASGWMRQGARLAGGTNTGELF
>.|TRBV5-4|TRBJ2-7
ASSLVSGREQY
>.|TRBV2|TRBJ2-7
ASSTLWEQY
>TRBD1|TRBV14|TRBJ2-7
ASSLQGNRYEQY
>.|TRBV6-1|TRBJ2-7
ASSEGRAGWALYEQY
>TRBD1|TRBV2|TRBJ1-2
ASGDFTGVGGYT
>TRBD1|TRBV5-1|TRBJ1-1
ASSLTGTGGQYTEAF
>.|TRBV6-1|TRBJ2-2
ASRELYNTGELF
>.|TRBV21-1|TRBJ1-5
ASSYPSGTDSNQPQH
>.|TRBV5-8|TRBJ1-5
ASSPAEGPQH
>.|TRBV5-1|TRBJ2-7
ASSLLIGYEQY
>TRBD2|TRBV19|TRBJ2-2
ASRPGLAGGLNTGELF
>.|TRBV28|TRBJ2-5
ASSLCWPPLGPTQETQY
>TRBD2|TRBV6-5|TRBJ2-7
ASSYSPSGSYEQY
>.|TRBV5-6|TRBJ2-7
ASSFSRGDYEQY
>.|TRBV5-1|TRBJ1-2
ASSLLEGGYT
>TRBD1|TRBV5-1|TRBJ2-7
ASGQGASSYEQY
>TRBD1|TRBV6-1|TRBJ2-7
ASTTGTLSSYEQY
>TRBD2|TRBV5-1|TRBJ2-7
ASSIGTSLTYEQY
>TRBD1|TRBV14|TRBJ1-3
ASSAGGFSGNTIY
>.|TRBV4-3|TRBJ1-2
ASSQADARVHT
>.|TRBV7-2|TRBJ2-1
ASSLVGAYNEQF
>.|TRBV15|TRBJ2-1
ATSRVGYSYNEQF
>.|TRBV5-1|TRBJ2-5
ASSQGIQETQY
>TRBD1|TRBV19|TRBJ2-4
ASTTLALGTGKNIQY
>TRBD1|TRBV13|TRBJ2-1
ASSRDRGRQVEQF
>.|TRBV15|TRBJ1-4
ATSYIREKLF
>.|TRBV5-1|TRBJ2-7
ASRGGPFGEQY
>.|TRBV18|TRBJ2-2
ASSPPMGGNTGELF
>.|TRBV28|TRBJ1-1
ASSFGRAYTEAF
>TRBD1|TRBV5-1|TRBJ2-5
ASSPETGGRETQY
>TRBD2|TRBV11-2|TRBJ2-6
ASSAPGLAGVVGANVLT
>.|TRBV15|TRBJ1-4
ATSTAFGGGGEKLF
>TRBD2|TRBV2|TRBJ2-2
ASSGQGGRAGTGELF
>.|TRBV5-1|TRBJ1-1
ASSWTVNTEAF
>.|TRBV7-8|TRBJ1-1
ASSLNTEAF
>TRBD2|TRBV9|TRBJ2-1
ASSWTSGYNEQF